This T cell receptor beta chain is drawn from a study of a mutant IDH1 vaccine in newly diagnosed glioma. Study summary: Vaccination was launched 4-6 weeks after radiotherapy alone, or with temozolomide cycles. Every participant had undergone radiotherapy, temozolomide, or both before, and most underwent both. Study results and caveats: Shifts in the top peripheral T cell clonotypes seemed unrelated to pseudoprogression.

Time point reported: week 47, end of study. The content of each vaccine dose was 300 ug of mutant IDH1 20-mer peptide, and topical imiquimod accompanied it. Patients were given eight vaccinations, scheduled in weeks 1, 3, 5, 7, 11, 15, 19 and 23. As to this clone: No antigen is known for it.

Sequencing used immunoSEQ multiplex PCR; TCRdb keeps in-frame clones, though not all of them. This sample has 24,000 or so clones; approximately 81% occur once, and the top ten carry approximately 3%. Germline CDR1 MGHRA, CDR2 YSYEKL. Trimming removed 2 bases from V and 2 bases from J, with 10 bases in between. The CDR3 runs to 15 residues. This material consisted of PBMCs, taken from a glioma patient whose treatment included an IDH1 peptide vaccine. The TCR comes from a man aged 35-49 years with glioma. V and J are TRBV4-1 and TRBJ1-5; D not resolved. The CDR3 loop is CASSQTRTGNQPQHF. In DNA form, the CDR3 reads TGCGCCAGCAGCCAAACCCGGACGGGCAATCAGCCCCAGCATTTT.